This T cell receptor beta chain was found in a study of shared clonotypes between healthy human individuals. Study conclusions and caveats: Among donors, sharing of clonotypes was expected to be affected by sequencing depth. Generation probability values for non-shared clonotypes were lower than those for clonotypes shared by all four donors. On the whole, naive subsets had larger estimated richness than memory subsets had.

V lost 1 base and J 2 bases, leaving 10 bases between the germline ends. Germline V gives CDR1 SNHLY, CDR2 FYNNEI. There are 15 residues in the CDR3. With respect to this clone: Its antigen remains unidentified.

The study ran the assay at deep level. This table comes from immunoSEQ multiplex PCR, and its TCRdb copy is limited to in-frame clones, with some not included. This sample yields under 1,900,000 clones, of which about 98.5% are seen a single time; over 0.3% belongs to the top ten. The clonotype was recovered from a man aged 25 to 40 in good health. The J gene is TRBJ2-3, the V gene TRBV2; the D is unclear. The sample comprised naive CD4+ T cells sorted from blood. The sample's subset: CD45RA+ positively selected. The CDR3 protein is CASSEGRSYTDTQYF. The CDR3 bases are TGTGCCAGCAGTGAAGGCCGCAGCTACACAGATACGCAGTATTTT.